The rows below give T cell receptor beta chains drawn from one sample of a study of cytomegalovirus exposure and HLA in healthy donors. Assay used: immunoSEQ multiplex PCR; TCRdb lists only in-frame clones, some missing. The table lists 150,000 to 200,000 clones, around 90% of them singletons. Specimen: PBMCs. The receptors stem from a woman aged 18-35 years in good health and CMV-seropositive. Both conserved end residues are part of each CDR3.

>TRBV28|TRBJ2-3
CASNTIGTFSTDTQYF
>TRBV11-1|TRBJ2-1
CASSPGGALGSGEQFF
>TRBV6-5|TRBJ2-3
CASRPAGTGTDTQYF
>TRBV4-2|TRBJ2-1
CASSGGGYNEQFF
>TRBV30|TRBJ1-2
CAWSRDTSYGYTF
>TRBV4-3|TRBJ2-2
CASSTSGSNGELFF
>TRBV5-1|TRBJ2-2
CASSQQGGNTGELFF
>TRBV7-9|TRBJ1-2
CASSRPTLNYGYTF
>TRBV4-1|TRBJ2-7
CASSQVRGEQYF
>TRBV6-1|TRBJ2-6
CASSAGGTGANVLTF
>TRBV2|TRBJ2-5
CASSGQQETQYF
>TRBV27|TRBJ2-1
CASSYGPINYNEQFF
>TRBV30|TRBJ2-3
CACTGRGRTDTQYF
>TRBV6-6|TRBJ2-7
CASSYFRGISYEQYF
>TRBV4-2|TRBJ1-1
CASSQGQARNTEAFF
>TRBV7-2|TRBJ2-3
CASSLWDGGGTDTQYF
>TRBV28|TRBJ2-7
CASSSLAGGRHEQYF
>TRBV4-3|TRBJ1-4
CASRGASNEKLFF
>TRBV5-1|TRBJ2-1
CASSPFREGTSLYNEQFF
>TRBV7-2|TRBJ2-7
CASSEGTSGSYEQYF
>TRBV7-2|TRBJ2-1
CASSFKGVTSGRLYNEQFF
>TRBV5-6|TRBJ2-4
CASSLALAGQNIQYF
>TRBV2|TRBJ2-6
CASSKLRQSSGANVLTF
>TRBV9|TRBJ2-7
CASSVAATGTLGEQYF
>TRBV9|TRBJ2-3
CASSVELAGAGTDTQYF
>TRBV7-8|TRBJ2-5
CASSLGLAGGPVQGETQYF
>TRBV27|TRBJ2-2
CASRPSGTVTGELFF
>TRBV27|TRBJ2-7
CAIPELPDRTYEQYF
>TRBV28|TRBJ1-5
CASSFSGNNQPQHF